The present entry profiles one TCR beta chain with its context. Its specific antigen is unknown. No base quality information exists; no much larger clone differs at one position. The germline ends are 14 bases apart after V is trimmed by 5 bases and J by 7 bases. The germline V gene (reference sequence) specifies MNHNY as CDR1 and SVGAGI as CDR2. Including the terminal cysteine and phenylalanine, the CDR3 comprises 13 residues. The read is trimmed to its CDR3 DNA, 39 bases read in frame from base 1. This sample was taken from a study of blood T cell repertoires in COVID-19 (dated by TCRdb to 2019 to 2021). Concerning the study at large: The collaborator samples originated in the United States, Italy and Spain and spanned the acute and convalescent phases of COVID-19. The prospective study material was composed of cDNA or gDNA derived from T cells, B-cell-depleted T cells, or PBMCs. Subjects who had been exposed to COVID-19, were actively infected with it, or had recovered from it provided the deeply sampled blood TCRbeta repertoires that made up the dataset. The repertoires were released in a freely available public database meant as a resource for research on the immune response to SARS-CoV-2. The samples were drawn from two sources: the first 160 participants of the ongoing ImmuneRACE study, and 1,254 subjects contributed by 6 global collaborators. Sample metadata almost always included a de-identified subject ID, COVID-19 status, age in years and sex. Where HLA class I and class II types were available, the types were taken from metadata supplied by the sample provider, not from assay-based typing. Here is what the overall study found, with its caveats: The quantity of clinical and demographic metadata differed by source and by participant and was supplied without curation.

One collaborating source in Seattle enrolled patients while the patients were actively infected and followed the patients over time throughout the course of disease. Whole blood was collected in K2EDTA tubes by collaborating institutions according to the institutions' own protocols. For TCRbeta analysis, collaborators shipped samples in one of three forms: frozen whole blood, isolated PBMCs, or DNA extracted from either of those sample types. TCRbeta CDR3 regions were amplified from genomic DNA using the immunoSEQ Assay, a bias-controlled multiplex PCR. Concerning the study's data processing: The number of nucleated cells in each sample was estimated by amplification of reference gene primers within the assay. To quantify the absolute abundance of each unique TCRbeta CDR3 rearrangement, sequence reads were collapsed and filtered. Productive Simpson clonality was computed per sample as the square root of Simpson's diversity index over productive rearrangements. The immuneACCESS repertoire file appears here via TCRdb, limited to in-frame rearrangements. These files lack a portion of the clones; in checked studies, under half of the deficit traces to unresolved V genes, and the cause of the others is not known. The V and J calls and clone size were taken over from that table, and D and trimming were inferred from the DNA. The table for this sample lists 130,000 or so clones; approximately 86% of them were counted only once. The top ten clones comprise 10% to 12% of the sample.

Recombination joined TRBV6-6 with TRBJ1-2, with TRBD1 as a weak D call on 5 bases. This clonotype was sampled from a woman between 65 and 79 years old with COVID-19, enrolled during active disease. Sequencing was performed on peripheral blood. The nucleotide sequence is TGTGCCAGCAGTCCGGACAAGCCCAGTGGCTACACCTTC. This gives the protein CASSPDKPSGYTF.